This entry concerns a single TCR beta chain. Its specific antigen is unknown. Per-base quality was not reported, and no clone a single base away is much larger than it. As encoded in the germline V gene, CDR1 is LGHNT while CDR2 is FRNRAP. V and J are truncated by 2 bases and 10 bases respectively, leaving an intervening sequence of 18 bases. From the cysteine up to the phenylalanine, the CDR3 has a length of 15 residues. Only the CDR3 DNA stays, 45 bases, in frame from base 1. This entry is derived from a study of blood T cell repertoires in COVID-19 (TCRdb year 2020). Background on the whole study: Samples from collaborators originated in the United States, Italy and Spain and spanned both the acute and convalescent phases of COVID-19. The prospective study material was composed of cDNA or gDNA derived from T cells, B-cell-depleted T cells, or PBMCs. Subjects who had been exposed to COVID-19, were actively infected with it, or had recovered from it provided the deeply sampled blood TCRbeta repertoires that made up the dataset. The repertoires were released in a freely available public database intended as a resource for research on the immune response to SARS-CoV-2. Samples were obtained from the ongoing ImmuneRACE study (first 160 participants) and from about 1,300 subjects provided by 6 global collaborators. Nearly every sample came with metadata listing a de-identified subject ID, COVID-19 status, age in years and sex. Where available, HLA class I and class II types were obtained from metadata supplied by the sample provider rather than from assay-based typing.

TCRbeta CDR3 regions were amplified from genomic DNA by means of the immunoSEQ Assay, a bias-controlled multiplex PCR. The paper's data handling went like this. Nucleated cell counts per sample were estimated from amplification of reference gene primers within the assay. To quantify the absolute abundance of each unique TCRbeta CDR3 rearrangement, sequence reads were collapsed and filtered. Productive Simpson clonality was computed per sample as the square root of Simpson's diversity index over productive rearrangements. TCRdb's version of the immuneACCESS table is confined to in-frame rearrangements and falls short of the full clone set. An unresolved V gene accounts for under half of the shortfall where checked; the remainder is of unknown origin. V and J calls and clone size are given by that table; D and trimming were obtained from the DNA. Here the sample has approximately 53,000 clones; roughly nine tenths occur a single time. The ten largest clonotypes hold 27% of the sample.

Each collaborating institution followed its own protocols to collect whole blood in K2EDTA tubes. For TCRbeta analysis, collaborators shipped samples in one of three forms: frozen whole blood, isolated PBMCs, or DNA extracted from either of those sample types. Study-wide findings and limitations: Clinical and demographic metadata were provided uncurated, with the amount varying by source and participant.

Sequences were obtained from peripheral blood. The clonotype was recovered from a human donor in a cohort sampled during active COVID-19. Recombination linked TRBV12-5 to TRBJ2-1; possibly the D gene is TRBD2, per 6 matching bases. CDR3 sequence: CASGLIAGWPAEQFF. In nucleotide form, the sequence is TGTGCTAGTGGTTTGATTGCGGGATGGCCGGCGGAGCAGTTCTTC.